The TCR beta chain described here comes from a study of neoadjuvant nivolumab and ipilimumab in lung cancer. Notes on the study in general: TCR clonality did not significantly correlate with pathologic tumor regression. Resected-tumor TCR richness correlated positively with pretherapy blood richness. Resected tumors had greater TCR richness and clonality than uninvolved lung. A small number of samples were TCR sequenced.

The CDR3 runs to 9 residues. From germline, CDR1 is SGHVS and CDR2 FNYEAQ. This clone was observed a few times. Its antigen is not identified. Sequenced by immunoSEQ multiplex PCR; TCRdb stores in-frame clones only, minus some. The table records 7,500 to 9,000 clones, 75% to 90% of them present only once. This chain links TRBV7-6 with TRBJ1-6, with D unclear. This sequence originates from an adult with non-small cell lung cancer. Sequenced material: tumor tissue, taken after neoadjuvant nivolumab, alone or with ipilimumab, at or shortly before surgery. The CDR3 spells CASGPPLHF. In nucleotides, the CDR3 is TGTGCTTCCGGTCCACCCCTCCACTTT.